This TCR beta chain appears in the sequencing data of a study of T-cell memory formation after mild COVID-19. Study results and limitations: CD4/CD8 balance held among clones contracting day 15 to 85, and later expanders leaned CD4+. Cross-reactive memory seemingly joined, as some responding clones were found in pre-infection memory. Those CD4+ clones that contracted were mainly in CM and EM (CD8+ ones in EMRA).

The germline V gene has CDR1 MGHRA and CDR2 YSYEKL. This CDR3 contains 15 residues. V was clipped by 3 bases and J by 7 bases, with 18 bases between them. From the 5' RACE reads, TCRdb called clonotypes with MiXCR, one entry per CDR3 protein. The table includes 150,000 to 200,000 distinct CDR3 sequences, about 14% detected once. With respect to this clonotype: The antigen remains undetermined.

V gene TRBV4-1 combines with J gene TRBJ2-5; D is perhaps TRBD1 (6 bases). The specimen was PBMCs or a T cell subset sorted from them (not recorded which). This receptor was taken from an adult woman who had mild COVID-19 (a few samples of this study predate the infection). Cell type and time point are not known. The CDR3 here is CASSHPRDTPGTQYF. For the CDR3, the DNA is TGCGCCAGCAGCCATCCCCGGGACACCCCAGGGACCCAGTACTTC.